These T cell receptor beta chains were read from a single sample in a study of cytomegalovirus exposure and HLA in healthy donors. Clones were read by immunoSEQ multiplex PCR, and TCRdb kept only the in-frame ones, dropping some. The table lists about 190,000 clones, roughly 80% of them singletons, with less than 2% in the top ten. Sequenced input: PBMCs. These receptors were collected from a woman in her late teens or twenties in good health and CMV-seronegative. CDR3s include the opening cysteine and the closing phenylalanine or tryptophan. The order of the fields is D gene, clone size, J gene, V gene, CDR3 protein, CDR3 DNA. The D gene is left open where the match is weak. Clone sizes are given selectively: once, few, many, or a class where the clone is expanded.

d_gene: TRBD2
abundance: .
j_gene: TRBJ2-1
v_gene: TRBV6-1
CDR3aa: CASSGTSGRSYNEQFF
CDR3nt: TGTGCCAGCAGTGGGACTAGCGGGAGGTCCTACAATGAGCAGTTCTTC

d_gene: .
abundance: .
j_gene: TRBJ1-2
v_gene: TRBV9
CDR3aa: CASSLISTPGQGSLRNYGYTF
CDR3nt: TGTGCCAGCTCCCTTATTTCCACCCCGGGGCAGGGGTCTTTAAGAAACTATGGCTACACCTTC

d_gene: .
abundance: .
j_gene: TRBJ1-6
v_gene: TRBV6-5
CDR3aa: CASSWSSQGNSPLHF
CDR3nt: TGTGCCAGCAGTTGGTCGAGTCAGGGGAATTCACCCCTCCACTTT

d_gene: .
abundance: once
j_gene: TRBJ1-5
v_gene: TRBV28
CDR3aa: CASSFIRGSNQPQHF
CDR3nt: TGTGCCAGCAGTTTCATCAGGGGAAGCAATCAGCCCCAGCATTTT

d_gene: TRBD1
abundance: .
j_gene: TRBJ1-5
v_gene: TRBV4-1
CDR3aa: CASSRTGGENQPQHF
CDR3nt: TGCGCCAGCAGCCGAACAGGGGGCGAAAATCAGCCCCAGCATTTT

d_gene: TRBD2
abundance: .
j_gene: TRBJ2-3
v_gene: TRBV19
CDR3aa: CASRDRGTSGSTDTQYF
CDR3nt: TGTGCCAGTAGAGATAGAGGGACTAGCGGGAGCACAGATACGCAGTATTTT

d_gene: .
abundance: .
j_gene: TRBJ2-2
v_gene: TRBV5-1
CDR3aa: CASSLGGTGGSGELFF
CDR3nt: TGCGCCAGCAGCTTGGGCGGCACAGGAGGGTCCGGGGAGCTGTTTTTT

d_gene: TRBD2
abundance: .
j_gene: TRBJ2-7
v_gene: TRBV28
CDR3aa: CASSLGLAEQYF
CDR3nt: TGTGCCAGCAGTCTAGGACTAGCGGAGCAGTACTTC

d_gene: .
abundance: .
j_gene: TRBJ1-6
v_gene: TRBV11-2
CDR3aa: CASSTTVNSPLHF
CDR3nt: TGTGCCAGCAGCACGACTGTTAATTCACCCCTCCACTTT

d_gene: .
abundance: .
j_gene: TRBJ1-1
v_gene: TRBV5-1
CDR3aa: CASRGNRENTEAFF
CDR3nt: TGCGCCAGCAGGGGCAACAGGGAGAACACTGAAGCTTTCTTT

d_gene: .
abundance: .
j_gene: TRBJ1-6
v_gene: TRBV28
CDR3aa: CASSSDLRASPLHF
CDR3nt: TGTGCCAGCAGTTCCGACCTGAGGGCTTCACCCCTCCACTTT

d_gene: .
abundance: .
j_gene: TRBJ2-1
v_gene: TRBV27
CDR3aa: CASSLIAVGSYNEQFF
CDR3nt: TGTGCCAGCAGTTTAATCGCGGTGGGCTCCTACAATGAGCAGTTCTTC

d_gene: .
abundance: .
j_gene: TRBJ1-5
v_gene: TRBV28
CDR3aa: CASSSGTRDQPQHF
CDR3nt: TGTGCCAGCAGTTCCGGGACAAGAGATCAGCCCCAGCATTTT

d_gene: TRBD2
abundance: .
j_gene: TRBJ2-2
v_gene: TRBV9
CDR3aa: CASSPKGLGITGELFF
CDR3nt: TGTGCCAGCAGCCCAAAGGGACTAGGAATCACCGGGGAGCTGTTTTTT

d_gene: .
abundance: .
j_gene: TRBJ1-1
v_gene: TRBV18
CDR3aa: CASSFTGEAFF
CDR3nt: TGTGCCAGCTCTTTTACAGGGGAAGCTTTCTTT

d_gene: TRBD2
abundance: .
j_gene: TRBJ2-1
v_gene: TRBV7-3
CDR3aa: CASSFEAGTSGSAYNEQFF
CDR3nt: TGTGCCAGCAGCTTCGAAGCCGGGACTAGCGGGAGCGCCTACAATGAGCAGTTCTTC

d_gene: .
abundance: .
j_gene: TRBJ2-5
v_gene: TRBV7-7
CDR3aa: CASSSTQQGVGTQYF
CDR3nt: TGTGCTAGCAGTTCCACCCAGCAGGGTGTCGGGACCCAGTACTTC

d_gene: .
abundance: few
j_gene: TRBJ2-2
v_gene: TRBV7-9
CDR3aa: CASSLLAGDTGELFF
CDR3nt: TGTGCCAGCAGCTTATTGGCAGGGGACACCGGGGAGCTGTTTTTT

d_gene: .
abundance: once
j_gene: TRBJ1-1
v_gene: TRBV6-1
CDR3aa: CASSASGTYKAFF
CDR3nt: TGTGCCAGCAGTGCTTCCGGGACATACAAAGCTTTCTTT

d_gene: TRBD1
abundance: once
j_gene: TRBJ2-5
v_gene: TRBV7-6
CDR3aa: CASSLGQPKETQYF
CDR3nt: TGTGCCAGCAGCTTGGGACAGCCTAAAGAGACCCAGTACTTC

d_gene: .
abundance: .
j_gene: TRBJ1-6
v_gene: TRBV6-6
CDR3aa: CASVSGTLNSPLHF
CDR3nt: TGTGCCAGCGTTAGCGGAACCTTGAATTCACCCCTCCACTTT

d_gene: .
abundance: .
j_gene: TRBJ1-1
v_gene: TRBV7-8
CDR3aa: CASSPRPGSEAFF
CDR3nt: TGTGCCAGCAGCCCGAGGCCCGGATCTGAAGCTTTCTTT

d_gene: TRBD1
abundance: .
j_gene: TRBJ2-6
v_gene: TRBV6-1
CDR3aa: CASSGDSSGANVLTF
CDR3nt: TGTGCCAGCAGTGGGGACAGCTCTGGGGCCAACGTCCTGACTTTC

d_gene: .
abundance: .
j_gene: TRBJ1-4
v_gene: TRBV11-2
CDR3aa: CASNPLDLDEKLFF
CDR3nt: TGTGCCAGCAACCCACTCGACTTGGATGAAAAACTGTTTTTT

d_gene: .
abundance: .
j_gene: TRBJ2-3
v_gene: TRBV5-1
CDR3aa: CASSSQQGSADTQYF
CDR3nt: TGCGCCAGCAGCTCTCAACAGGGATCAGCAGATACGCAGTATTTT

d_gene: TRBD2
abundance: .
j_gene: TRBJ2-5
v_gene: TRBV4-2
CDR3aa: CASSQVSQAGEAETQYF
CDR3nt: TGTGCCAGCAGCCAAGTTTCACAAGCGGGAGAGGCAGAGACCCAGTACTTC

d_gene: .
abundance: .
j_gene: TRBJ2-3
v_gene: TRBV25-1
CDR3aa: CASSESGTDTQYF
CDR3nt: TGTGCCAGCAGTGAATCCGGCACAGATACGCAGTATTTT

d_gene: .
abundance: .
j_gene: TRBJ2-7
v_gene: TRBV6-5
CDR3aa: CASSWGPGAGEQYF
CDR3nt: TGTGCCAGCAGTTGGGGCCCAGGGGCAGGCGAGCAGTACTTC

d_gene: .
abundance: once
j_gene: TRBJ2-1
v_gene: TRBV4-2
CDR3aa: CASSQETGLYNEQFF
CDR3nt: TGTGCCAGCAGCCAAGAGACAGGTTTGTACAATGAGCAGTTCTTC

d_gene: .
abundance: .
j_gene: TRBJ2-5
v_gene: TRBV6-5
CDR3aa: CASSYLAVQETQYF
CDR3nt: TGTGCCAGCAGTTACTTAGCGGTCCAAGAGACCCAGTACTTC

d_gene: .
abundance: .
j_gene: TRBJ1-1
v_gene: TRBV18
CDR3aa: CASSAWDNPDTEAFF
CDR3nt: TGTGCCAGCTCAGCCTGGGACAATCCGGACACTGAAGCTTTCTTT

d_gene: .
abundance: .
j_gene: TRBJ1-3
v_gene: TRBV19
CDR3aa: CASSEERHSGNTIYF
CDR3nt: TGTGCCAGTAGCGAGGAGAGGCACTCTGGAAACACCATATATTTT

d_gene: TRBD2
abundance: once
j_gene: TRBJ2-3
v_gene: TRBV12-5
CDR3aa: CASGLDRTRAADTQYF
CDR3nt: TGTGCTAGTGGTTTGGACCGGACTAGAGCCGCAGATACGCAGTATTTT

d_gene: TRBD1
abundance: .
j_gene: TRBJ1-5
v_gene: TRBV28
CDR3aa: CASSFISGQGDQPQHF
CDR3nt: TGTGCCAGCAGTTTTATCTCGGGACAGGGTGATCAGCCCCAGCATTTT

d_gene: .
abundance: .
j_gene: TRBJ2-1
v_gene: TRBV5-1
CDR3aa: CASSLASYNEQFF
CDR3nt: TGCGCCAGCAGCTTGGCCAGCTACAATGAGCAGTTCTTC

d_gene: .
abundance: .
j_gene: TRBJ2-7
v_gene: TRBV7-9
CDR3aa: CASSLSGGNYEQYF
CDR3nt: TGTGCCAGCAGCCTCTCAGGTGGTAACTACGAGCAGTACTTC

d_gene: TRBD1
abundance: .
j_gene: TRBJ1-1
v_gene: TRBV5-6
CDR3aa: CASSSVKARGRGTEAFF
CDR3nt: TGTGCCAGCAGCTCTGTAAAAGCCAGGGGGCGAGGGACTGAAGCTTTCTTT

d_gene: .
abundance: .
j_gene: TRBJ2-2
v_gene: TRBV28
CDR3aa: CAWGGRNTGELFF
CDR3nt: TGTGCCTGGGGGGGGCGCAACACCGGGGAGCTGTTTTTT

d_gene: .
abundance: .
j_gene: TRBJ1-5
v_gene: TRBV7-9
CDR3aa: CASSVKDSHQPQHF
CDR3nt: TGTGCCAGCAGCGTCAAGGACAGCCATCAGCCCCAGCATTTT

d_gene: .
abundance: .
j_gene: TRBJ2-7
v_gene: TRBV6-5
CDR3aa: CASSYSSQGSYYEQYF
CDR3nt: TGTGCCAGCAGTTACTCTTCGCAGGGTAGTTACTACGAGCAGTACTTC

d_gene: TRBD1
abundance: .
j_gene: TRBJ2-6
v_gene: TRBV4-1
CDR3aa: CASSQIGQGAYGANVLTF
CDR3nt: TGCGCCAGCAGCCAAATTGGACAGGGGGCGTATGGGGCCAACGTCCTGACTTTC

d_gene: .
abundance: .
j_gene: TRBJ1-3
v_gene: TRBV19
CDR3aa: CATEGGTGNTIYF
CDR3nt: TGTGCCACCGAGGGCGGCACTGGAAACACCATATATTTT

d_gene: TRBD2
abundance: .
j_gene: TRBJ2-2
v_gene: TRBV7-3
CDR3aa: CASSLSLGLAGVGELFF
CDR3nt: TGTGCCAGCAGCTTATCCCTGGGACTAGCGGGGGTCGGGGAGCTGTTTTTT